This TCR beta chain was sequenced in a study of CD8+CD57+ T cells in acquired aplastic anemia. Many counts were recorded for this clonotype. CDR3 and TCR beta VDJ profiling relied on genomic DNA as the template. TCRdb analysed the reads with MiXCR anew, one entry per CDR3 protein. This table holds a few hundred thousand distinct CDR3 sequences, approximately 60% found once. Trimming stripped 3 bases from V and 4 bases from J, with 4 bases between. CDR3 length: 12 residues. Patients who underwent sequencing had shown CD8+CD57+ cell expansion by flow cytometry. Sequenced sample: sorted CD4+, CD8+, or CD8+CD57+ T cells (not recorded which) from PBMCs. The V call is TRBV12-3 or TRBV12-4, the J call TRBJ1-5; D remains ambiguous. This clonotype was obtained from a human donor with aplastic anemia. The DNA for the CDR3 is TGTGCCAGCAGTTTCGGGAATCAGCCCCAGCATTTT. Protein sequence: CASSFGNQPQHF.